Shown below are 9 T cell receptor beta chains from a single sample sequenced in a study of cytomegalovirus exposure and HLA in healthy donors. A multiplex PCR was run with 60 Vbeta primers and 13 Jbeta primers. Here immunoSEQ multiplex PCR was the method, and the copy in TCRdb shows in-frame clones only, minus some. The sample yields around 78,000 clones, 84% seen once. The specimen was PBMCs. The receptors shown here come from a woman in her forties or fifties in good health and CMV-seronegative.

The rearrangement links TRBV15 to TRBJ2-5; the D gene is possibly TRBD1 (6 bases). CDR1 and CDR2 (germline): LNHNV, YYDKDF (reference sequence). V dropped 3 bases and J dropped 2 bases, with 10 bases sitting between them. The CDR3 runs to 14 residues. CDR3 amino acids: CATSSRTVQETQYF. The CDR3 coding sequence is TGTGCCACCAGCAGTAGGACAGTACAAGAGACCCAGTACTTC. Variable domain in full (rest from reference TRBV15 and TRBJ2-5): DAMVIQNPRYQVTQFGKPVTLSCSQTLNHNVMYWYQQKSSQAPKLLFHYYDKDFNNEADTPDNFQSRRPNTSFCFLDIRSPGLGDTAMYLCATSSRTVQETQYFGPGTRLLVL.

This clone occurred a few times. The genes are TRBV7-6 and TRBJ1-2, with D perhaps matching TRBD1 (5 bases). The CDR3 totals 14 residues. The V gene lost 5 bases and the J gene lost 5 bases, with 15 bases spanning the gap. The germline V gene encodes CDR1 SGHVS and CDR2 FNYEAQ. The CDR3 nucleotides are TGTGCCAGCAGCGCATCCGGGGGGACTTATGGCTACACCTTC. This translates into CASSASGGTYGYTF.

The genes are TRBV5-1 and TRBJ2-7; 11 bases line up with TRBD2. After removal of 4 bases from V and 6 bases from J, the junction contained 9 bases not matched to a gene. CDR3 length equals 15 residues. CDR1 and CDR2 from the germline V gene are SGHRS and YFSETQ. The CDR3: CASSQELAGASEQYF. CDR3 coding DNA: TGCGCCAGCAGCCAGGAACTAGCGGGAGCAAGCGAGCAGTACTTC.

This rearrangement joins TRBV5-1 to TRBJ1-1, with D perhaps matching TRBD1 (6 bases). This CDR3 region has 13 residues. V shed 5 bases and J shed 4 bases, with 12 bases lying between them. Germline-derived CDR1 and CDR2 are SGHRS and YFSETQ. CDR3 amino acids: CASRTVGGTEAFF. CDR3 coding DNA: TGCGCCAGCAGAACGGTAGGGGGCACTGAAGCTTTCTTT.

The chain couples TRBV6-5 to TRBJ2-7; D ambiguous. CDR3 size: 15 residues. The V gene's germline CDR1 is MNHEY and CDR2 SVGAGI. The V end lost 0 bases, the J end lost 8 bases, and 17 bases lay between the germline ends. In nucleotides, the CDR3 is TGTGCCAGCAGTTACTCGAAGTCCCAGTCCCCGAAGCAGTACTTC. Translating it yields CASSYSKSQSPKQYF.

Here the CDR3 reads CASSFEGYGYTF. Here the CDR3 DNA reads TGTGCCAGCAGCTTTGAGGGCTATGGCTACACCTTC. The rearrangement links TRBV5-5 to TRBJ1-2; no definite D call. This CDR3 is built from 12 residues. V was shortened by 2 bases and J by 4 bases, with 6 bases between the two germline ends. Per the germline V gene, CDR1 is SGHKS and CDR2 is YYEKEE (reference sequence).

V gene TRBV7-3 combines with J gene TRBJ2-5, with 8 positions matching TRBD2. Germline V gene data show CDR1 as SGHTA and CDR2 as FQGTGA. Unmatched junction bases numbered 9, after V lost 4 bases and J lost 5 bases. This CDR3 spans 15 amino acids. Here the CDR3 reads CASSYVGGGMETQYF. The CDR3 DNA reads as TGTGCCAGCAGCTACGTCGGGGGGGGCATGGAGACCCAGTACTTC.

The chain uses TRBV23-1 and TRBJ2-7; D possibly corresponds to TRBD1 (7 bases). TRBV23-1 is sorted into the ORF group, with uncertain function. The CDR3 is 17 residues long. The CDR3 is CASSQSRAGGTPGEQYV. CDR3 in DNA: TGTGCCAGCAGTCAATCGAGGGCAGGGGGGACCCCTGGCGAGCAGTACGTC.

CDR3 amino acids: CASSAPSGQGGTGELFF. DNA of the CDR3: TGTGCCAGCAGCGCACCCTCGGGGCAGGGAGGGACTGGGGAGCTGTTTTTT. This chain connects TRBV9 to TRBJ2-2, with 7 bases that match TRBD2. There are 17 residues in the CDR3. CDR1 is SGDLS and CDR2 is YYNGEE in the germline V gene. The trim removed 3 bases at V and 8 bases at J, leaving 16 bases unmatched.